A single sample gave rise to the 25 T cell receptor beta chains below, sequenced in a study of spatial heterogeneity in lung cancer. Documented time point: sample taken at primary tumor resection. TCRdb processed the 5' RACE reads anew with MiXCR; each CDR3 protein has one entry. The sample has around 66,000 distinct CDR3 sequences; about 6.3% are singletons. The sample in question was PBMCs, obtained at surgery. These receptors were taken from a female donor with early-stage non-small cell lung cancer.

This clonotype was picked up many times. V usage is TRBV4-2 and J usage is TRBJ2-3; 9 nucleotides match TRBD2. Germline V CDR1 and CDR2: LGHNA, YNFKEQ. The J segment lost 6 bases and the V segment lost 0 bases, leaving 7 bases of the junction unmatched. The CDR3 covers 16 residues. The CDR3 here is CASSQEGGRAGDTQYF. The CDR3 DNA is TGTGCCAGCAGCCAAGAAGGCGGGAGGGCGGGTGATACGCAGTATTTT.

In this sample, this clonotype turned up many times. The CDR3 reads CASRSRRENTEAFF. CDR3 coding DNA: TGCGCCAGCAGATCCAGAAGGGAGAACACTGAAGCTTTCTTT. This chain uses TRBV5-1 with TRBJ1-1; unclear D gene. V was cut by 5 bases and J by 1 base, with 12 bases left in between. The CDR3 is 14 amino acids. Germline CDR1 reads SGHRS; CDR2 reads YFSETQ.

The chain uses TRBV7-7 and TRBJ2-5, with 7 bases fitting TRBD2. CDR1 is SSHAT and CDR2 is FNYEAQ in the germline V gene (reference sequence). The CDR3 runs to 14 residues. J was trimmed by 7 bases and V by 5 bases; bases with no gene match: 10. CDR3 nucleotides: TGTGCCAGCAGCCCGTCCGGGGAGGGGCGGACCCAGTACTTC. It codes for CASSPSGEGRTQYF. Filled out from reference TRBV7-7 and TRBJ2-5, the complete variable domain reads GAGVSQSPRYKVTKRGQDVTLRCDPISSHATLYWYQQALGQGPEFLTYFNYEAQPDKSGLPSDRFSAERPEGSISTLTIQRTEQRDSAMYRCASSPSGEGRTQYFGPGTRLLVL.

The chain is built from TRBV5-1 and TRBJ2-1; 10 bases align to TRBD1. V lost 4 bases, J lost 9 bases, and 10 bases stayed unmatched. Germline V lookup: CDR1 SGHRS, CDR2 YFSETQ. This CDR3 contains 15 residues. CDR3 in DNA: TGCGCCAGCAGCCGATACGGGACAGGGGAAGGTGAGCAGTTCTTC. It is translated as CASSRYGTGEGEQFF.

This rearrangement joins TRBV19 to TRBJ2-1; TRBD1 matches at 8 bases. Germline CDR1 and CDR2: LNHDA and SQIVND (reference sequence). The junction had 4 bases not matched to a gene; V was cut back by 6 bases and J by 0 bases. CDR3 length: 15 residues. The CDR3 sequence: CASRIDRGSYNEQFF. CDR3 in DNA: TGTGCCAGTAGAATTGACAGGGGCTCCTACAATGAGCAGTTCTTC.

The chain employs TRBV12-3 or TRBV12-4 and TRBJ1-1, with TRBD1 as a possible D gene (5 bases). This CDR3 is 14 amino acids long. Trimming pared 6 bases from V and 1 base from J, leaving 12 bases between. CDR3 DNA: TGTGCCAGCAGCACAGGCACAGGGAACACTGAAGCTTTCTTT. This translates into CASSTGTGNTEAFF.

On this clonotype: A much larger clone lies a single base off, so this may be a read error. The V and J genes are TRBV2 and TRBJ2-1, with 8 bases that match TRBD1. Germline CDR1 reads SNHLY; CDR2 reads FYNNEI. The CDR3 sequence is 16 residues long. DNA of the CDR3: TGTCCCAGCAGAGCCGGACAGGGAGATTACTACTATGAGCAGTTCTTC. Its translation is CPSRAGQGDYYYEQFF. Together with reference TRBV2 and TRBJ2-1, the CDR3 gives the full variable domain: EPEVTQTPSHQVTQMGQEVILRCVPISNHLYFYWYRQILGQKVEFLVSFYNNEISEKSEIFDDQFSVERPDGSNFTLKIRSTKLEDSAMYFCPSRAGQGDYYYEQFFGPGTRLTVL.

The V call is TRBV27, the J call TRBJ2-7, with TRBD2 identical over 12 bases. Trimming removed 4 bases from V and 6 bases from J; junction bases left unmatched: 7. The germline CDR1 and CDR2 sequences are MNHEY and SMNVEV (reference sequence). The CDR3 spans 15 residues. DNA for the CDR3: TGTGCCAGCAGTTCCCGACTAGCGGGGGTGGGCGAGCAGTACGTC. Its translation: CASSSRLAGVGEQYV.

The V and J genes are TRBV6-1 and TRBJ1-5, with D maybe TRBD1 (6 bases). Germline-derived CDR1 and CDR2 are MNHNS and SASEGT. CDR3 length: 15 amino acids. Trimming left V 3 bases short and J 3 bases short, with 12 bases between. The CDR3 is CASSDAGGNNQPQHF. The CDR3 DNA follows: TGTGCCAGCAGTGACGCTGGGGGCAACAATCAGCCCCAGCATTTT.

The rearrangement uses TRBV27 and TRBJ1-2, with D possibly being TRBD1 (5 bases). CDR1 and CDR2 (germline): MNHEY, SMNVEV (reference sequence). V lost 8 bases and J 4 bases, leaving 14 bases between the germline ends. The CDR3 is made up of 13 amino acids. As DNA, the CDR3 is TGTGCCAGCGGCACCGGGACGGCCTATGGCTACACCTTC. This codes for CASGTGTAYGYTF.

The CDR3 sequence is CASSLPGPSRTEAFF. The CDR3 DNA follows: TGTGCCAGCAGCTTGCCGGGACCCTCGCGGACTGAAGCTTTCTTT. This chain connects TRBV5-6 to TRBJ1-1; tentatively, D is TRBD1 (5 bases). Germline CDR1 reads SGHDT; CDR2 reads YYEEEE. V was cut by 1 base and J by 5 bases, with 15 bases left in between. The CDR3 has 15 amino acids.

This clonotype appeared many times. The chain recombines TRBV10-3 with TRBJ2-7; 9 bases are a match to TRBD2. Germline CDR1 ENHRY, CDR2 SYGVKD. The CDR3 contains 14 residues. The junction had 4 bases not matched to a gene; V was cut back by 6 bases and J by 1 base. The CDR3 DNA follows: TGTGCCATCAGCGAGGGACTAGCTTCCTACGAGCAGTACTTC. This gives the protein CAISEGLASYEQYF.

This clonotype was recorded many times. This chain uses TRBV20-1 with TRBJ1-5, with D possibly matching TRBD1 (6 bases). This CDR3 is built from 13 residues. Per germline, CDR1 DFQATT and CDR2 SNEGSKA (reference sequence). Trimming shortened V by 3 bases and J by 1 base, and 7 bases separated the two germline ends. DNA of the CDR3: TGCAGTGCTAGTGGGGGCAGCAATCAGCCCCAGCATTTT. Translation gives CSASGGSNQPQHF.

This clonotype was counted only a few times. This CDR3 reads CSARDKFRATSGRYTQYF. CDR3 DNA sequence: TGCAGTGCTAGAGATAAGTTTCGGGCGACTAGCGGGAGGTATACGCAGTATTTT. The chain joins TRBV20-1 to TRBJ2-3; 13 bases match TRBD2. Trimming at V came to 0 bases and at J to 7 bases, leaving 13 bases not matched to a gene. There are 18 residues in the CDR3. Germline CDR1 reads DFQATT; CDR2 reads SNEGSKA (reference sequence).

In this sample, this clonotype turned up a few times. The rearrangement links TRBV12-3 or TRBV12-4 to TRBJ2-7; a weak D match, TRBD1 (6 bases). The CDR3 covers 14 residues. Trimming stripped 5 bases from V and 4 bases from J, with 15 bases between. CDR3 nucleotide sequence: TGTGCCAGCAGTCAAACCGGGACACCATACGAGCAGTACTTC. Residues: CASSQTGTPYEQYF.

There are many counts of this clonotype. V and J are TRBV24-1 and TRBJ2-1; 10 bases fit TRBD2. The CDR3 totals 16 residues. Germline-derived CDR1 and CDR2 are KGHDR and SFDVKD. The ends lost 9 bases at V and 4 bases at J; junction bases unmatched: 11. The CDR3 region is CATSEGSGGPYNEQFF. In nucleotides, the CDR3 is TGTGCCACCTCTGAGGGTAGCGGGGGGCCTTACAATGAGCAGTTCTTC.

This clonotype was picked up a small number of times. This chain joins TRBV20-1 and TRBJ2-2; TRBD1 aligns across 8 bases. The CDR3 is made up of 14 amino acids. The trim removed 8 bases at V and 2 bases at J, leaving 7 bases unmatched. Germline CDR1 DFQATT, CDR2 SNEGSKA (reference sequence). The CDR3 nucleotides read TGCAGTCATCGACAGGGGCTTAACACCGGGGAGCTGTTTTTT. Translating it yields CSHRQGLNTGELFF.

This clonotype was counted a few times. The chain links TRBV12-3 or TRBV12-4 to TRBJ1-4; 8 bases match TRBD1. The CDR3 runs to 15 residues. Losses at the gene ends were 0 bases for V and 10 bases for J; bases not matched to a gene: 7. Here the CDR3 DNA reads TGTGCCAGCAGTTTAGCGCCCCTGACAGGGGCAAAACTGTTTTTT. It is translated as CASSLAPLTGAKLFF.

This clonotype was observed many times. This chain uses TRBV7-8 with TRBJ2-2; D may be TRBD1 or TRBD2 (6 bases each). Germline values: CDR1 SGHVS, CDR2 FQNEAQ. This CDR3 is built from 15 residues. The germline V and J ends were trimmed by 7 bases and 3 bases, with 15 bases remaining between them. Here the CDR3 reads CASTPLGGDTGELFF. CDR3 DNA: TGTGCCAGCACCCCCTTGGGGGGCGACACCGGGGAGCTGTTTTTT.

This clonotype was counted many times. The CDR3 loop is CASSQEYSTYEQYF. The CDR3 DNA follows: TGTGCCAGCAGCCAAGAGTACAGTACCTACGAGCAGTACTTC. The chain joins TRBV4-2 to TRBJ2-7, with D hard to call. The CDR3 contains 14 residues. The V and J ends lost 0 bases and 2 bases respectively, with 8 bases between them. Germline V gene lookup returns CDR1 LGHNA and CDR2 YNFKEQ.

V and J are TRBV6-1 and TRBJ2-5, with 10 positions matching TRBD1. CDR3 size: 16 residues. Germline trimming cut 6 bases from V and 1 base from J; bases unmatched to any gene: 8. CDR1 is MNHNS, CDR2 SASEGT, per germline. CDR3 region: CASRAGTGAFQETQYF. CDR3 DNA: TGTGCCAGCAGAGCCGGGACAGGGGCTTTCCAAGAGACCCAGTACTTC.

V is TRBV20-1 and J is TRBJ2-7, with D perhaps matching TRBD1 (6 bases). Germline V gene lookup returns CDR1 DFQATT and CDR2 SNEGSKA (reference sequence). V shed 3 bases and J shed 3 bases, with 18 bases lying between them. The CDR3 has 15 amino acids. CDR3 DNA sequence: TGCAGTGCTAGGTACCGGGACACCGCTAGCTACGAGCAGTACTTC. It encodes CSARYRDTASYEQYF.

This clonotype was seen repeatedly, ten times or more. The V call is TRBV12-3 or TRBV12-4, the J call TRBJ1-1; 7 positions match TRBD1. V trimming: 3 bases; J trimming: 5 bases; junction bases outside the gene matches: 6. This CDR3 spans 14 amino acids. The CDR3 reads CASSFAQGRTEAFF. CDR3 nucleotide sequence: TGTGCCAGCAGTTTCGCACAGGGGCGGACTGAAGCTTTCTTT.

This clonotype was detected many times. This chain joins TRBV11-1 and TRBJ2-2; 9 nucleotides line up with TRBD1. Germline assignment: CDR1 SGHAT and CDR2 FQDESV (reference sequence). The CDR3 covers 15 residues. Trimming cost V 2 bases and J 5 bases; bases outside gene matches: 3. The CDR3 protein is CASSLIQGATGELFF. For the CDR3, the DNA is TGTGCCAGCAGCTTAATACAGGGGGCTACCGGGGAGCTGTTTTTT.

This clonotype was counted many times. The V call is TRBV20-1, the J call TRBJ1-2; tentative D call: TRBD1 (6 bases). The V gene's germline CDR1 is DFQATT and CDR2 SNEGSKA (reference sequence). V lost 1 base, J lost 8 bases, and 8 bases lay in between. The CDR3 runs to 11 residues. CDR3 in amino acids: CSARGGRGYTF. The CDR3 DNA sequence: TGCAGTGCTAGAGGGGGGCGGGGCTACACCTTC.